Given below is one TCR beta chain in context. Generated by immunoSEQ multiplex PCR, the TCRdb table keeps only in-frame clones and is missing some. The sample holds tens of thousands of clones, around 90% seen once. The sample originates from a study of T cell changes during pregnancy in multiple sclerosis. The CDR3 loop spans 17 amino acids. Germline-derived CDR1 and CDR2 are LNHNV and YYDKDF (reference sequence). J lost 2 bases, V lost 0 bases, and 4 bases had no gene match. This chain connects TRBV15 to TRBJ2-3; TRBD1 matches at 11 bases. The source is a female donor with multiple sclerosis, enrolled in a pregnancy study. The specimen was CD4+ T cells from peripheral blood mononuclear cells, collected in the third trimester of pregnancy. The CDR3 loop reads CATSRDGTGGVTDTQYF. Here the CDR3 DNA reads TGTGCCACCAGCAGAGATGGGACAGGGGGGGTCACAGATACGCAGTATTTT.